This TCR beta chain was identified in a study of blood T cell repertoires in COVID-19. On the study more broadly: From the United States, Italy and Spain came samples of acute and convalescent COVID-19. Sources were T cells, B-cell-depleted T cells, or PBMCs; the material itself was cDNA or gDNA.

Authors' methods: How many nucleated cells were present was estimated from reference gene primer amplification. Clones were sequenced by immunoSEQ multiplex PCR, and TCRdb holds only the in-frame ones, with some missing. That table supplies the V and J calls and clone size; D and trimming were determined from the DNA. The data hold 18,000 or so clones, with about nine tenths observed a single time. Germline CDR1 LGHDT, CDR2 YNNKEL (reference sequence). This CDR3 is built from 19 residues. The ends were cut back, 0 bases at V and 2 bases at J, with 19 bases in the middle. The gene calls are TRBV3-1 (or the pseudogene TRBV3-2) and TRBJ2-2, with TRBD2 as a possible D gene (5 bases). Sequenced sample: peripheral blood. This clonotype was obtained from a human donor in a cohort sampled during active COVID-19. The CDR3 region has the DNA TGTGCCAGCAGCCAAGATAAGGTGGTGGGAGACCTAAACACCGGGGAGCTGTTTTTT. Residues: CASSQDKVVGDLNTGELFF.